The rows below give T cell receptor beta chains drawn from one sample of a study of blood T cell repertoires in COVID-19. Sequencing used immunoSEQ multiplex PCR; TCRdb keeps in-frame clones, though not all of them. The repertoire holds about 160,000 clones, with approximately 92% as singletons. Sequences were obtained from peripheral blood. All receptors come from a woman between 50 and 59 years old with acute or convalescent COVID-19. Both conserved end residues are part of each CDR3. Rows give clone size only sometimes, using once, few, many, or a class for an expanded clone.

clone_size,v_call,j_call,cdr3_aa
NA,TRBV2,TRBJ2-5,CASRTSIETQYF
NA,TRBV30,TRBJ1-3,CAWSGTGVSGNTIYF
NA,TRBV19,TRBJ1-4,CASTGPNEKLFF
NA,TRBV6-5,TRBJ1-1,CASGRGNTEAFF
NA,TRBV2,TRBJ1-1,CASSLLQGYEAFF
few,TRBV28,TRBJ1-5,CASSPLQGSNQPQHF
NA,TRBV30,TRBJ1-3,CAWSRARTGGFGNTIYF
NA,TRBV7-9,TRBJ2-2,CASSPGGELFF
once,TRBV2,TRBJ2-5,CASIKPGHFLYQETQYF
NA,TRBV5-6,TRBJ2-2,CASSSQWTGELFF
NA,TRBV28,TRBJ2-1,CASSSGQAKEQFF
NA,TRBV5-8,TRBJ2-5,CASSLGRYEGTQYF
once,TRBV5-6,TRBJ1-5,CASSSQQGATQPQHF
NA,TRBV7-9,TRBJ1-2,CASSSSLTEELDGYTF
NA,TRBV5-1,TRBJ2-7,CASSLTFGGPYEQYF
NA,TRBV27,TRBJ2-3,CASSPGLAGHTDTQYF
NA,TRBV6-5,TRBJ2-7,CASSKGLAGAGEQYF
NA,TRBV12-3/TRBV12-4,TRBJ1-1,CASSRPGAEAFF
NA,TRBV2,TRBJ1-2,CASSGDRLGGNYGYTF
NA,TRBV11-2,TRBJ2-2,CASRRIRTKNTGELFF
NA,TRBV6-5,TRBJ1-6,CASTTTSLPSPLHF
NA,TRBV5-4,TRBJ2-3,CASSLFRGASSPPRRQYF
NA,TRBV12-5,TRBJ2-2,CASGLAPGIGTGELFF
NA,TRBV30,TRBJ1-6,CAWSQRQGVRSPLHF
NA,TRBV11-3,TRBJ2-1,CASSLFSGGQNEQFF
few,TRBV25-1,TRBJ1-1,CASRVQLNTEAFF
NA,TRBV9,TRBJ2-7,CASSVYEAGEYEQYF
NA,TRBV7-2,TRBJ2-1,CASSHFGAGGEYYNEQFF
NA,TRBV6-1,TRBJ2-5,CASSEARGGDVTQYF
NA,TRBV18,TRBJ1-6,CASSPLPDSNNSPLHF
NA,TRBV10-3,TRBJ2-3,CAISESILTSTDTQYF
NA,TRBV18,TRBJ2-1,CASSNLPVENEQFF
NA,TRBV5-1,TRBJ2-7,CASSERTGVYEQYF
NA,TRBV9,TRBJ2-2,CASSVGSWGRAGELFF
NA,TRBV10-3,TRBJ2-2,CAISEVSPRNTGELFF
NA,TRBV10-3,TRBJ2-2,CAIAGANTGELFF
NA,TRBV7-2,TRBJ1-3,CASSTLTGGSGNTIYF
NA,TRBV7-2,TRBJ2-7,CASSLDGSSGRLLSYEQYF
NA,TRBV11-2,TRBJ1-2,CASTQSRGGDGYTF
NA,TRBV6-5,TRBJ1-1,CASSFGTARNTEAFF
once,TRBV4-1,TRBJ1-4,CASSQLWTGATNEKLFF
NA,TRBV5-5,TRBJ2-7,CASTVDRTGREYF
NA,TRBV7-9,TRBJ1-1,CASSSPGLAGTEAFF